Listed below are T cell receptor beta chains from one sample, sequenced in a study of blood T cell repertoires in COVID-19. Repertoires were generated with immunoSEQ multiplex PCR, while TCRdb's copy carries only in-frame clones and drops some. The sample lists about 80,000 clones, about 79% occurring once. The sample taken for sequencing was peripheral blood. These receptors originate from a human donor in a cohort sampled during active COVID-19. The CDR3 runs from the conserved cysteine through the conserved F or W. Fields, in order: D gene, J gene, V gene, clone size, CDR3 DNA, CDR3 protein. The D gene is left open where the match is weak. The size field is filled for only some rows; it gives once, few, many or a size class.

d_gene: TRBD1
j_gene: TRBJ2-7
v_gene: TRBV10-1
abundance: few
CDR3nt: TGCGCCAGCAGCAGCGGGACAGGGAAGTTGTACGAGCAGTACTTC
CDR3aa: CASSSGTGKLYEQYF

d_gene: TRBD1
j_gene: TRBJ1-1
v_gene: TRBV7-9
abundance: .
CDR3nt: TGTGCCAGCAGCCCCGACAGGGACACTGAAGCTTTCTTT
CDR3aa: CASSPDRDTEAFF

d_gene: TRBD1
j_gene: TRBJ1-2
v_gene: TRBV19
abundance: .
CDR3nt: TGTGCCAGTAGTATAACAGGGGGCGCGAAAGGCTACACCTTC
CDR3aa: CASSITGGAKGYTF

d_gene: .
j_gene: TRBJ2-7
v_gene: TRBV5-6
abundance: .
CDR3nt: TGTGCCAGCAGCTTGCCCCACAGGGACCCCTACGAGCAGTACTTC
CDR3aa: CASSLPHRDPYEQYF

d_gene: TRBD1
j_gene: TRBJ1-1
v_gene: TRBV7-6
abundance: .
CDR3nt: TGTGCCAGCAGCCGACAGGGTAGAGCTTTCTTT
CDR3aa: CASSRQGRAFF

d_gene: .
j_gene: TRBJ2-5
v_gene: TRBV20-1
abundance: .
CDR3nt: TGCAGTGCTAGTGAAACTCTTCGAGCTGAGCGGGAGACCCAGTACTTC
CDR3aa: CSASETLRAERETQYF

d_gene: .
j_gene: TRBJ1-1
v_gene: TRBV28
abundance: .
CDR3nt: TGTGCCAGCAGTTTTACCCGGGGAAACACTGAAGCTTTCTTT
CDR3aa: CASSFTRGNTEAFF

d_gene: .
j_gene: TRBJ2-7
v_gene: TRBV5-6
abundance: .
CDR3nt: TGTGCCAGCAGCTTGCGGTCAATTTCCTACGAGCAGTACTTC
CDR3aa: CASSLRSISYEQYF

d_gene: .
j_gene: TRBJ2-1
v_gene: TRBV27
abundance: .
CDR3nt: TGTGCCAGCAACGTAGGGTGGCGGGACAGCTCCTACAATGAGCAGTTCTTC
CDR3aa: CASNVGWRDSSYNEQFF

d_gene: .
j_gene: TRBJ1-2
v_gene: TRBV9
abundance: .
CDR3nt: TGTGCCAGCAGCCCGACAGGCAACTATGGCTACACCTTC
CDR3aa: CASSPTGNYGYTF

d_gene: .
j_gene: TRBJ2-1
v_gene: TRBV5-1
abundance: .
CDR3nt: TGCGCCAGCAGCTGGGGGGTTGAGCAGTTCTTC
CDR3aa: CASSWGVEQFF

d_gene: .
j_gene: TRBJ2-3
v_gene: TRBV4-1
abundance: .
CDR3nt: TGCGCCAGCCTCTTCGGAGATACGCAGTATTTT
CDR3aa: CASLFGDTQYF

d_gene: .
j_gene: TRBJ1-5
v_gene: TRBV21-1
abundance: .
CDR3nt: TGTGCCAGCAGCACAGAATTCGAGTGGGGATGGGAGCAGCCCCAGCATTTT
CDR3aa: CASSTEFEWGWEQPQHF

d_gene: TRBD1
j_gene: TRBJ2-1
v_gene: TRBV11-2
abundance: .
CDR3nt: TGTGCCAGCAGCTTAACCGGGACAGGGGACTTATACTCCTACAATGAGCAGTTCTTC
CDR3aa: CASSLTGTGDLYSYNEQFF

d_gene: TRBD2
j_gene: TRBJ2-3
v_gene: TRBV7-2
abundance: .
CDR3nt: TGTGCCAGCAGCCCAGCTAGCGGGAGGGCTAGAGATACGCAGTATTTT
CDR3aa: CASSPASGRARDTQYF

d_gene: TRBD1
j_gene: TRBJ1-1
v_gene: TRBV6-2/TRBV6-3
abundance: .
CDR3nt: TGTGCCAGCAGTTACGCGGGACAGGGACTTGAAGCTTTCTTT
CDR3aa: CASSYAGQGLEAFF

d_gene: .
j_gene: TRBJ1-1
v_gene: TRBV6-4
abundance: .
CDR3nt: TGTGCCAGCAGTGACCGGTCGAACACTGAAGCTTTCTTT
CDR3aa: CASSDRSNTEAFF

d_gene: .
j_gene: TRBJ1-2
v_gene: TRBV18
abundance: .
CDR3nt: TGTGCCAGCTCACCCCTAGACGTCTATGGCTACACCTTC
CDR3aa: CASSPLDVYGYTF